This TCR beta chain was sequenced for a study of siplizumab effects on memory and regulatory T cells. CDR3 length: 15 amino acids. CDR1 is SGHDN and CDR2 is FVKESK in the germline V gene. Unmatched junction bases numbered 7, after V lost 6 bases and J lost 1 base. General study findings and limits: The alloreactive clones that mapped to unstimulated subsets made up only a minor fraction.

The table came from immunoSEQ multiplex PCR; TCRdb's copy has only in-frame clones and leaves some out. The profile shows approximately 75,000 clones, just over 90% of them singletons. A note on this clone: What it binds is unknown.

The chain recombines TRBV14 with TRBJ2-3; the match to TRBD2 covers 7 bases. This receptor was obtained from a human donor in good health. The source material was CD8+ T cells sorted from blood. CDR3 residues: CASSRDYLRTDTQYF. CDR3 nucleotides: TGTGCCAGCAGTCGGGACTACCTACGCACAGATACGCAGTATTTT.